These 8 T cell receptor beta chains came from one sample sequenced in a study of T cells in narcolepsy. Some clones are missing from TCRdb's copy, which holds only in-frame ones; the method was immunoSEQ multiplex PCR. This sample has about 34,000 clones, with roughly four fifths found just once. Sequencing used CD45RA- memory CD4+ T cells from PBMCs. The receptor set was obtained from a human donor with narcolepsy.

This chain joins TRBV15 and TRBJ1-2; D not resolved. The V end lost 1 base, the J end lost 3 bases, and 6 bases lay between the germline ends. The CDR3 length is 13 residues. Germline loops: CDR1 LNHNV, CDR2 YYDKDF (reference sequence). CDR3 DNA: TGTGCCACCAGCAGAGGCTTTTACTATGGCTACACCTTC. Protein product: CATSRGFYYGYTF.

CDR3: CASSRGQGLEKLFF. Written as DNA, the CDR3 is TGTGCCAGTAGTAGGGGACAGGGACTAGAAAAACTGTTTTTT. The chain recombines TRBV19 with TRBJ1-4, with 9 bases fitting TRBD1. With V trimmed by 4 bases and J by 8 bases, 5 bases remained unmatched. Germline V gives CDR1 LNHDA, CDR2 SQIVND (reference sequence). The CDR3 is made up of 14 amino acids.

With respect to this clone: One junction end disagrees with the germline gene, perhaps due to a read error. The sample contains more than one DNA sequence encoding this CDR3. The chain is built from TRBV5-1 and TRBJ2-3; D remains unclear. CDR1 and CDR2 (germline): SGHRS, YFSETQ. The CDR3 contains 14 residues. In DNA form, the CDR3 reads TGCGCCAGCAGCTTCAATTCCCCAAGAGATACGCAATATTTT. It specifies CASSFNSPRDTQYF. Together with reference TRBV5-1 and TRBJ2-3, the CDR3 gives the full variable domain: KAGVTQTPRYLIKTRGQQVTLSCSPISGHRSVSWYQQTPGQGLQFLFEYFSETQRNKGNFPGRFSGRQFSNSRSEMNVSTLELGDSALYLCASSFNSPRDTQYFGPGTRLTVL.

The V and J genes are TRBV5-1 and TRBJ2-3; the match to TRBD1 covers 7 bases. The V segment lost 3 bases and the J segment 5 bases; nucleotides outside the gene matches: 6. Germline V gives CDR1 SGHRS, CDR2 YFSETQ. The CDR3 loop spans 14 amino acids. The chain's CDR3 is CASSSYRGGDTQYF. The CDR3 DNA follows: TGCGCCAGCAGCTCCTACAGGGGCGGAGATACGCAGTATTTT.

This chain joins TRBV6-5 and TRBJ1-6; 8 nucleotides agree with TRBD1. The trim removed 8 bases at V and 7 bases at J, leaving 7 bases unmatched. Germline V CDR1 and CDR2: MNHEY, SVGAGI. The CDR3 runs 14 residues. CDR3 protein: CASPNQGANSPLHF. CDR3 bases: TGTGCCAGCCCCAATCAGGGGGCGAATTCACCCCTCCACTTT.

V usage is TRBV5-8 and J usage is TRBJ2-3; perhaps TRBD2 as D (5 bases). The CDR3 is 16 amino acids. V was cut by 4 bases and J by 0 bases, with 15 bases left in between. CDR1 is SGHTS and CDR2 is YDEGEE in the germline V gene. The chain's CDR3 is CASSLAGRASTDTQYF. In DNA form, the CDR3 reads TGTGCCAGCAGCCTGGCGGGTAGGGCAAGCACAGATACGCAGTATTTT.

CDR3 bases: TGTGCCAGCAGCTTATTCAGGGCTGGGGGCTACACCTTC. Its translation is CASSLFRAGGYTF. V gene TRBV5-6 combines with J gene TRBJ1-2; perhaps TRBD1 as D (5 bases). Trimming took 2 bases from V and 8 from J, leaving 13 bases between them. The germline V gene encodes CDR1 SGHDT and CDR2 YYEEEE. The CDR3 is 13 amino acids.

The chain carries TRBV7-7 and TRBJ2-2; TRBD1 might be the D (6 bases). Germline lookup yields CDR1 SSHAT and CDR2 FNYEAQ (reference sequence). With 5 bases removed from V and 5 bases from J, the gap between germline ends came to 18 bases. CDR3 length equals 16 residues. In DNA, the CDR3 is TGTGCCAGCAGCGCCGCCACGGGACATCTTACCGGGGAGCTGTTTTTT. Protein sequence: CASSAATGHLTGELFF.